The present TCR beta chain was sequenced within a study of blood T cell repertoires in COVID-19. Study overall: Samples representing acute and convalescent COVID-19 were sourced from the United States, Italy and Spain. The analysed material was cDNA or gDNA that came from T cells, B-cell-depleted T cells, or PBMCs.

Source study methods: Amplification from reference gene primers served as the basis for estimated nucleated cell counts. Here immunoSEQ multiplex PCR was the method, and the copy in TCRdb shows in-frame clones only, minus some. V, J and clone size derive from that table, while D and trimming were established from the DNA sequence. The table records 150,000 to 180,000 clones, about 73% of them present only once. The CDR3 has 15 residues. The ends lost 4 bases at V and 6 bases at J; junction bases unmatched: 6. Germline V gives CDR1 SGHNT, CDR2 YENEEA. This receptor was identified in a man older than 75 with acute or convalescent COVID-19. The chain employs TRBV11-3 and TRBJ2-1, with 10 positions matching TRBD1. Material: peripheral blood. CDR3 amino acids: CASSYSGTGVNEQFF. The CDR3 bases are TGTGCCAGCAGCTATTCCGGGACAGGGGTCAATGAGCAGTTCTTC.